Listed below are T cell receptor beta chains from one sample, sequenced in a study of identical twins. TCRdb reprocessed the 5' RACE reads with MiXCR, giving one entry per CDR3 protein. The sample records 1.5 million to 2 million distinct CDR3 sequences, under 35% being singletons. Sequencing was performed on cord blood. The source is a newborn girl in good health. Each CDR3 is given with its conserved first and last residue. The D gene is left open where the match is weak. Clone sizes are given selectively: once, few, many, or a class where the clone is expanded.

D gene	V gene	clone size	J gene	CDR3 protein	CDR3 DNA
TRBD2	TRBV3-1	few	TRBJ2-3	CASSHRAGGTDTQYF	TGTGCCAGCAGCCATCGGGCGGGGGGGACAGATACGCAGTATTTT
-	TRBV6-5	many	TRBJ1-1	CASSYSNTEAFF	TGTGCCAGCAGTTACTCGAACACTGAAGCTTTCTTT
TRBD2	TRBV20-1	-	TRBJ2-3	CSARARLAENTDTQYF	TGCAGTGCTAGGGCCCGACTAGCGGAAAACACAGATACGCAGTATTTT
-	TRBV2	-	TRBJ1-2	CASSTIEGYNYGYTF	TGTGCCAGCAGTACTATCGAGGGCTACAACTATGGCTACACCTTC
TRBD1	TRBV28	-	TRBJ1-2	CASSPSGTAGYGYTF	TGTGCCAGCAGTCCTTCAGGGACAGCAGGCTATGGCTACACCTTC
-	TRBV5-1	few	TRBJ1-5	CASSPRGGSNQPQHF	TGCGCCAGCAGCCCCAGGGGAGGTAGCAATCAGCCCCAGCATTTT
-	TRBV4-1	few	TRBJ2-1	CASSQSVGGPDEQFF	TGCGCCAGCAGCCAATCTGTGGGGGGGCCGGATGAGCAGTTCTTC
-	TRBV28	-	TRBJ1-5	CAGSLRDNQPQHF	TGTGCCGGCAGTTTGAGGGATAATCAGCCCCAGCATTTT
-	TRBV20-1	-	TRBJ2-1	CSARDVAESSYNEQFF	TGCAGTGCTAGAGATGTGGCAGAGAGCTCCTACAATGAGCAGTTCTTC
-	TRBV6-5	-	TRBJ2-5	CASSWQQGVETQYF	TGTGCCAGCAGTTGGCAGCAGGGAGTGGAGACCCAGTACTTC
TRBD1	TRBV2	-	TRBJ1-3	CASSRTGLGSTIYF	TGTGCCAGCAGCCGGACAGGGTTAGGAAGCACCATATATTTT
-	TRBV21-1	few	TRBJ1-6	CASIFGPVNSPLHF	TGTGCCAGCATCTTTGGGCCCGTCAATTCACCCCTCCACTTT
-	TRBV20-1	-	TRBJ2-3	CSARESPDTQYF	TGCAGTGCTAGAGAGTCCCCAGATACGCAGTATTTT
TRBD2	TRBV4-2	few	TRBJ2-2	CASSQEGRLAGVQELFF	TGTGCCAGCAGCCAAGAAGGACGGCTAGCGGGGGTTCAAGAGCTGTTTTTT
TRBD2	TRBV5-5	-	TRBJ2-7	CASSFPTKTSGDIYEQYF	TGTGCCAGCAGCTTCCCGACCAAGACTAGCGGGGATATCTACGAGCAGTACTTC
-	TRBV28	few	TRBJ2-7	CASSTSRLEQYF	TGTGCCAGCAGCACCAGTCGCCTCGAGCAGTACTTC
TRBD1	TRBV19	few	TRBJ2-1	CASSIETGVTDNEQFF	TGTGCCAGTAGTATAGAAACAGGGGTCACGGACAATGAGCAGTTCTTC
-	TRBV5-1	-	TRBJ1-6	CASSFERNSPLHF	TGCGCCAGCAGCTTCGAACGGAATTCACCCCTCCACTTT
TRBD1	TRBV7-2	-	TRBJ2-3	CASSLRPGQGIGEDMQYF	TGTGCCAGCAGCTTAAGGCCGGGACAGGGAATAGGTGAAGATATGCAGTATTTT
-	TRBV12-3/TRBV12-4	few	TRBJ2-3	CASSLDRAVADTQYF	TGTGCCAGCAGTTTAGACAGGGCAGTGGCAGATACGCAGTATTTT
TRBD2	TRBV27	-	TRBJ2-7	CASSVQSGNHYEQYF	TGTGCCAGCAGTGTACAAAGCGGGAATCACTACGAGCAGTACTTC
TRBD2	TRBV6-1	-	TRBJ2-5	CASLLGTSGRVLETQYF	TGTGCCAGCCTCTTGGGGACTAGCGGGAGGGTTCTGGAGACCCAGTACTTC
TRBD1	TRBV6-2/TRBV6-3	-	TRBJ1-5	CASSQGAPSNQPQHF	TGTGCCAGCAGTCAGGGGGCCCCTAGCAATCAGCCCCAGCATTTT
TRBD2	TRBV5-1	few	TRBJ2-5	CASSSGTSGVQETQYF	TGCGCCAGCAGCTCCGGGACTAGCGGAGTACAAGAGACCCAGTACTTC
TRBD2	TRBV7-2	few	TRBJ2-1	CASSLGLAGGMFGNEQFF	TGTGCCAGCAGCTTAGGGCTAGCGGGGGGAATGTTCGGGAATGAGCAGTTCTTC
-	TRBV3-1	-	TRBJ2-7	CASSQGRGPGYEQYF	TGTGCCAGCAGCCAAGGGCGGGGGCCAGGATACGAGCAGTACTTC